This T cell receptor (beta chain) was observed in a study of T cells in tuberculosis. Study context: A South African cohort included IGRA-negative adolescents, latently infected IGRA-positive adolescents and adults with active tuberculosis.

The time point here: new active TB diagnosis, blood taken before or within 7 days of starting treatment. The repertoire was sequenced with immunoSEQ multiplex PCR; TCRdb's copy has only in-frame clones and lacks some. The table records 30,000 or so clones, roughly nine tenths of them present only once. Per the germline V gene, CDR1 is SGHAT and CDR2 is FQDESV (reference sequence). V shed 3 bases and J shed 4 bases, with 12 bases lying between them. CDR3 length equals 14 residues. This sequence joins TRBV11-1 and TRBJ1-2; no clear D gene. The sequenced sample was PBMCs, obtained at tuberculosis diagnosis. The receptor comes from an adult with tuberculosis. Some clones in this sample may be carry-over from other donors' samples. The CDR3 DNA reads TGTGCCAGCAGCTTGTCAGCGGGGTCCTATGGCTACACCTTC. Residues: CASSLSAGSYGYTF.